The rows below give T cell receptor beta chains drawn from one sample of a study of T cell responses to AZD1222 COVID-19 vaccine. This table comes from immunoSEQ multiplex PCR, and its TCRdb copy is limited to in-frame clones, with some not included. The sample contains more than 110,000 clones, more than 85% of which appear only once. Sequences were derived from peripheral blood, sampled on day 0 of AZD1222 vaccination. These receptors came from an adult in good health. The CDR3 runs from the conserved cysteine through the conserved F or W. Fields, in order: CDR3 length, J gene, V gene, CDR3 protein.

>14|TRBJ2-3|TRBV6-5
CATGLAGTTDTQYF
>15|TRBJ1-1|TRBV19
CASSTKQGLNTEAFF
>14|TRBJ2-3|TRBV27
CASRLAGGSDTQYF
>15|TRBJ2-1|TRBV5-1
CASSLGYRGEGEQFF
>14|TRBJ2-1|TRBV27
CASKNILMNNEQFF
>14|TRBJ2-6|TRBV28
CASSQWAGANVLTF
>14|TRBJ1-1|TRBV5-1
CASSLILPGRGAFF
>16|TRBJ2-2|TRBV10-3
CAIMTSGRPNTGELFF
>14|TRBJ2-3|TRBV30
CAWSRPQGTDTQYF
>14|TRBJ2-3|TRBV2
CASNAWRGTDTQYF